The 14 T cell receptor beta chains below all came from one sample that was sequenced in a study of CD8+CD57+ T cells in acquired aplastic anemia. It was patients with CD8+CD57+ cell expansion by flow cytometry who were chosen for sequencing. The use of genomic DNA as template underpinned the TCR beta VDJ and CDR3 profiling. TCRdb re-derived calls from the reads in MiXCR, one entry per CDR3 protein. The repertoire holds roughly 500,000 distinct CDR3 sequences, with around 32% as singletons. Sequencing was carried out using sorted CD4+, CD8+, or CD8+CD57+ T cells (not recorded which) from PBMCs. These receptor sequences come from a human donor with aplastic anemia.

The genes are TRBV2 and TRBJ2-1; D assignment may be TRBD1 or TRBD2 (6 bases each). CDR3 size: 16 residues. The germline V gene has CDR1 SNHLY and CDR2 FYNNEI. The V gene lost 6 bases and the J gene lost 5 bases, with 20 bases spanning the gap. DNA of the CDR3: TGTGCCAGCAGCGTCCCTGGGGGGCGACATCACAATGAGCAGTTCTTC. It specifies CASSVPGGRHHNEQFF.

A remark on this clonotype: One end of the junction does not line up with germline, which may come from a read error. The chain combines TRBV10-3 with TRBJ1-5, with no clear D. CDR3 length: 13 amino acids. Germline CDR1 and CDR2: ENHRY and SYGVKD. The CDR3: CASSEEVGQPQHF. CDR3 DNA: TGTGCCAGCAGTGAGGAGGTAGGGCAGCCCCAGCATTTT.

With regard to this clonotype: A read error is possible here, since a much larger clone lies one base away. Likely a read error: the CDR3 ends without its conserved phenylalanine or tryptophan. The chain links TRBV19 to TRBJ1-1; D remains unclear. CDR1 LNHDA and CDR2 SQIVND come from the germline V gene (reference sequence). Trimming removed 5 bases at V and 7 bases at J, with 8 bases between. The CDR3 runs 11 residues. The CDR3: CASSLPREAFL. The CDR3 DNA reads TGTGCCAGTAGTCTACCACGTGAAGCTTTCCTT.

On this clonotype: A much larger clone is a single base away; this may be a read error. V and J are TRBV9 and TRBJ2-7, with 11 bases lining up with TRBD2. V trimming: 3 bases; J trimming: 3 bases; junction bases outside the gene matches: 5. Germline CDR1 SGDLS, CDR2 YYNGEE. The CDR3 runs 15 residues. The CDR3 spells CASSAGTSGNYEQYF. The CDR3 bases are TGTGCCAGCAGCGCAGGGACTAGCGGAAACTACGAGCAGTACTTC.

In the case of this clonotype: A read error may account for a junction end that differs from germline. Written as DNA, the CDR3 is TGTGCCACCAGTGATCTGGGCCAGGATTATGGCTACACCTTC. Encoded protein: CATSDLGQDYGYTF. The gene calls are TRBV10-3 and TRBJ1-2; D gene uncertain. Looked up from germline, CDR1 is ENHRY and CDR2 is SYGVKD. This CDR3 is 14 amino acids long.

As to this clonotype: Just one base apart from a much larger clone, this may be a read error. The J gene is TRBJ1-6, the V gene TRBV7-2, with no clear D. The CDR3 loop spans 11 amino acids. Per the germline V gene, CDR1 is SGHTA and CDR2 is FQGNSA. This chain's CDR3 is CAGSNNSPLHF. The CDR3 coding sequence is TGTGCCGGCAGCAATAATTCACCCCTCCACTTT. The full variable domain, with the rest looked up from reference TRBV7-2 and TRBJ1-6, is GAGVSQSPSNKVTEKGKDVELRCDPISGHTALYWYRQSLGQGLEFLIYFQGNSAPDKSGLPSDRFSAERTGGSVSTLTIQRTQQEDSAVYLCAGSNNSPLHFGNGTRLTVT.

There are many counts of this clonotype. The chain combines TRBV29-1 with TRBJ2-3; D may be TRBD2 (7 bases). V was cut by 7 bases and J by 6 bases, with 14 bases left in between. Germline lookup yields CDR1 SQVTM and CDR2 ANQGSEA. CDR3 length: 12 amino acids. In nucleotides, the CDR3 is TGCAGCGACAGGGAGGGACCGGATACGCAGTATTTT. It yields the protein CSDREGPDTQYF.

The sample holds a few counts of this clonotype. This chain connects TRBV27 to TRBJ1-2; 8 bases are a match to TRBD1. V was pared by 5 bases and J by 5 bases, with 7 bases of the junction left unmatched. The CDR3 sequence is 14 residues long. The V gene's germline CDR1 is MNHEY and CDR2 SMNVEV (reference sequence). The DNA for the CDR3 is TGTGCCAGCAGTGCGGGACAGGCCCTTTATGGCTACACCTTC. This sequence encodes CASSAGQALYGYTF.

This rearrangement joins TRBV7-3 to TRBJ2-3; the D gene is possibly TRBD1 (6 bases). In germline, CDR1 is SGHTA, CDR2 FQGTGA. The CDR3 runs 17 residues. The germline V and J ends were trimmed by 1 base and 5 bases, with 19 bases remaining between them. CDR3 in amino acids: CASSLKSTGRRGDTQYF. The CDR3 DNA reads TGTGCCAGCAGCTTAAAATCGACAGGCCGCCGGGGAGATACGCAGTATTTT.

This clonotype was observed at least ten times. V is TRBV24-1 and J is TRBJ1-1; D call uncertain. V was shortened by 7 bases and J by 1 base, with 12 bases between the two germline ends. The CDR3 consists of 14 residues. The germline V gene has CDR1 KGHDR and CDR2 SFDVKD. In nucleotides, the CDR3 is TGTGCCACCAGGGGAGAAGGACGGAACACTGAAGCTTTCTTT. It translates to CATRGEGRNTEAFF.

CDR3 sequence reads: CASRQGEGDQPQHF. As DNA, the CDR3 is TGCGCCAGCAGACAGGGGGAGGGTGATCAGCCCCAGCATTTT. The rearrangement links TRBV5-1 to TRBJ1-5, with TRBD1 identical over 8 bases. The germline gives CDR1 SGHRS, CDR2 YFSETQ. The CDR3 has 14 residues. Trimming cost V 5 bases and J 5 bases; bases outside gene matches: 6.

This clonotype was detected ten times or more. The chain links TRBV11-2 to TRBJ2-7, with TRBD2 matching over 9 bases. Germline lookup yields CDR1 SGHAT and CDR2 FQNNGV. V dropped 1 base and J dropped 0; count of bases not matched to a gene: 7. The CDR3 extends over 17 amino acids. DNA for the CDR3: TGTGCCAGCAGCTTAGTAGCGGGGGACTGGAGCTCCTACGAGCAGTACTTC. It codes for CASSLVAGDWSSYEQYF.

The chain links TRBV11-2 to TRBJ2-1, with D possibly called TRBD1 or TRBD2 (6 bases each). There are 15 residues in the CDR3. V gave up 6 bases and J gave up 0 bases, with 12 bases separating them. Per germline, CDR1 SGHAT and CDR2 FQNNGV. CDR3 bases: TGTGCCAGCAGGGGGGGCCGGAACTCCTACAATGAGCAGTTCTTC. This sequence encodes CASRGGRNSYNEQFF.

This clonotype occurred many times. The gene calls are TRBV19 and TRBJ1-4; 9 bases match TRBD1. The germline V gene has CDR1 LNHDA and CDR2 SQIVND (reference sequence). V was pared by 4 bases and J by 4 bases, with 4 bases of the junction left unmatched. The CDR3 runs to 15 residues. DNA for the CDR3: TGTGCCAGTAGTACCGGGACAGGGCGTAATGAAAAACTGTTTTTT. Its translation is CASSTGTGRNEKLFF.